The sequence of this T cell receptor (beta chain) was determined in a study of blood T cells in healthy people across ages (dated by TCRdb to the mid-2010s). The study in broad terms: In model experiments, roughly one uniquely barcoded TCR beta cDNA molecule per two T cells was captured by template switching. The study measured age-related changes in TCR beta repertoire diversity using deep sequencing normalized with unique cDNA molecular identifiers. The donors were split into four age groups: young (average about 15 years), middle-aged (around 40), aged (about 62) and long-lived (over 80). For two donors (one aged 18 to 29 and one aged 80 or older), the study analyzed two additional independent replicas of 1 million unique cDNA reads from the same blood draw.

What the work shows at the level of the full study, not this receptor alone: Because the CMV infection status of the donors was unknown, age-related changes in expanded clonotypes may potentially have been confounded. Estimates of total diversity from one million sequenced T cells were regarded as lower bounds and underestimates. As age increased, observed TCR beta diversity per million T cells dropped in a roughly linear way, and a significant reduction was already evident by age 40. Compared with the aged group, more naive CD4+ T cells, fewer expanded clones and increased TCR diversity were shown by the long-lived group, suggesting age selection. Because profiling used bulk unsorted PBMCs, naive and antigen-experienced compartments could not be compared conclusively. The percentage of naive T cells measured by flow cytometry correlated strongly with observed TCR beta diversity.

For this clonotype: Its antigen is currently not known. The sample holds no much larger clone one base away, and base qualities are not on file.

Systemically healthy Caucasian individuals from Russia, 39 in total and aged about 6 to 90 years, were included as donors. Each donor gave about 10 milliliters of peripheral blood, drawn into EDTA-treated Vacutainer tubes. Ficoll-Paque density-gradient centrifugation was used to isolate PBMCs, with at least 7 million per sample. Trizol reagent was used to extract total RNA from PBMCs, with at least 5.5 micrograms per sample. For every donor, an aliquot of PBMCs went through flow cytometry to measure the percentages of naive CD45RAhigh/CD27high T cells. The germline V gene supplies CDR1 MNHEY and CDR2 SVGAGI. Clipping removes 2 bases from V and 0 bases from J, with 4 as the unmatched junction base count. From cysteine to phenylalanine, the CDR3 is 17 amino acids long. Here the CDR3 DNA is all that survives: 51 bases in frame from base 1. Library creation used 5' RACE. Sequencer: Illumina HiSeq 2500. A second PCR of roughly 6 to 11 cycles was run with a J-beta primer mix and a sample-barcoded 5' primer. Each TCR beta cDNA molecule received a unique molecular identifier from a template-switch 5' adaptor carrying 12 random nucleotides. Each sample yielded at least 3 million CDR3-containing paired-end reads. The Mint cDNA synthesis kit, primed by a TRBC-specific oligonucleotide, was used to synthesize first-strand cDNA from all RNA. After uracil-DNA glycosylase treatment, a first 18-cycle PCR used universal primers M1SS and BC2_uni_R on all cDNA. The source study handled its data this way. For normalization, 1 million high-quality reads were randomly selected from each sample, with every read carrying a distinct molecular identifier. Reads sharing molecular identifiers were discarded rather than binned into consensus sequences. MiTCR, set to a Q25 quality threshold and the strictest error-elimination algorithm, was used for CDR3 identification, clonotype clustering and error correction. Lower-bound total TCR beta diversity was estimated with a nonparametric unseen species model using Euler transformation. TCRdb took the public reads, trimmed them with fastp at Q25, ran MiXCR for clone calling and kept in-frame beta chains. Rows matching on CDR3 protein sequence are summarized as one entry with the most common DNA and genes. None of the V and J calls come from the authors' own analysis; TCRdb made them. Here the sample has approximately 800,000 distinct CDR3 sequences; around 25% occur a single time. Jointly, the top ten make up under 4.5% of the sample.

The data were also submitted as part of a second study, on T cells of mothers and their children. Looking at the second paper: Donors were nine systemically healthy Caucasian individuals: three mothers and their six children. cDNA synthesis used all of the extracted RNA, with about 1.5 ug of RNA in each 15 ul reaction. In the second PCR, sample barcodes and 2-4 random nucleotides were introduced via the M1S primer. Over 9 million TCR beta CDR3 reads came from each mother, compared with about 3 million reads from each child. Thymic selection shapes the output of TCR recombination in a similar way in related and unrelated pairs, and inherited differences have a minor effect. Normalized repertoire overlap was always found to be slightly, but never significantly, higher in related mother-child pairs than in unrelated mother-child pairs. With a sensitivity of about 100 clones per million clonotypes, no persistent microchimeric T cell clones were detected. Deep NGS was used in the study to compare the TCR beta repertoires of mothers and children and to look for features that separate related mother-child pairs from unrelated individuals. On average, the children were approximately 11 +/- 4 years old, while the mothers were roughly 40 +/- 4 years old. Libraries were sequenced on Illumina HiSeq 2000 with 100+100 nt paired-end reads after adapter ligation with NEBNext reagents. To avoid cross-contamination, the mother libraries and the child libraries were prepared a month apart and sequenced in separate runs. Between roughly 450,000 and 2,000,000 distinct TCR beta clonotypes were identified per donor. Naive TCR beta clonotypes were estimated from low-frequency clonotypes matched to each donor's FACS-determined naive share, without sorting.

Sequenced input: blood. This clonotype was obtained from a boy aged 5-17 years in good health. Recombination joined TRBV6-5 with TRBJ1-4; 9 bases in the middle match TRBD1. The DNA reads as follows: TGTGCCAGCAGTTACGACAGGGGGGACGCAACTAATGAAAAACTGTTTTTT. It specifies CASSYDRGDATNEKLFF.